This entry describes one T cell receptor (beta chain). The entry originates in a study of blood T cell repertoires in COVID-19. Study overall: Samples taken during acute and convalescent COVID-19 were collected in the United States, Italy and Spain. T cells, B-cell-depleted T cells, or PBMCs provided the cDNA or gDNA that served as material.

TCRdb's copy holds only in-frame clones and misses some; the assay was immunoSEQ multiplex PCR. The sample lists 150,000 to 200,000 clones; roughly 93% were seen once. The V and J ends lost 1 base and 6 bases, in that order; junction bases with no gene match: 10. The germline V gene encodes CDR1 SGHNT and CDR2 YENEEA. The CDR3 has 17 amino acids. The chain links TRBV11-3 to TRBJ2-1, with 9 bases fitting TRBD1. This TCR was sampled from a man aged 18 to 30 with acute or convalescent COVID-19. Source material: peripheral blood. This CDR3 reads CASSLVLSGTGLNEQFF. CDR3 DNA sequence: TGTGCCAGCAGCTTAGTGCTATCGGGGACAGGGCTCAATGAGCAGTTCTTC.